The next 18 T cell receptor beta chains were all read from a single sample in a study of blood T cell repertoires in COVID-19. The assay was immunoSEQ multiplex PCR, and TCRdb's table has in-frame clones only and misses some. The sample holds about 50,000 clones, 84% seen once. Sample: peripheral blood. These TCRs come from a man aged 60-69 years with acute or convalescent COVID-19.

The chain joins TRBV5-6 to TRBJ1-6, with TRBD1 identical over 8 bases. This CDR3 contains 14 residues. Germline lookup yields CDR1 SGHDT and CDR2 YYEEEE. The trim removed 5 bases at V and 6 bases at J, leaving 4 bases unmatched. Here the CDR3 DNA reads TGTGCCAGCAGGCTCGGGACAGGTAATTCACCCCTCCACTTT. Translation gives CASRLGTGNSPLHF.

This chain joins TRBV29-1 and TRBJ1-2; D not resolved. This CDR3 has 14 residues. The V end was cut by 6 bases, the J end by 1 base, with 15 bases between. CDR1 and CDR2 from the germline V gene are SQVTM and ANQGSEA. In nucleotides, the CDR3 is TGCAGCGTGCGTGCGGGCAGCGTTAACTATGGCTACACCTTC. This translates into CSVRAGSVNYGYTF.

V and J are TRBV6-2 or TRBV6-3 and TRBJ2-5, with 12 bases that match TRBD2. Unmatched junction bases numbered 4, after V lost 0 bases and J lost 5 bases. Germline lookup yields CDR1 MNHEY and CDR2 SVGEGT. The CDR3 has 16 amino acids. CDR3 protein: CASSYSLAGGPETQYF. CDR3 nucleotides: TGTGCCAGCAGTTACTCTCTAGCGGGGGGGCCGGAGACCCAGTACTTC.

The V call is TRBV6-4, the J call TRBJ2-5; a weak D match, TRBD2 (7 bases). The CDR3 runs 14 residues. Germline CDR1 is MRHNA and CDR2 is SNTAGT. Trimming removed 6 bases from V and 3 bases from J, with 14 bases in between. For the CDR3, the DNA is TGTGCCAGCAGGGGGGGGGCAGGGAAAGAGACCCAGTACTTC. This gives the protein CASRGGAGKETQYF.

CDR3 nucleotide sequence: TGTGCCAGCAGCTTTTGGATCGGGGACAGGGTGGAAAAACTGTTTTTT. This sequence encodes CASSFWIGDRVEKLFF. The V and J genes are TRBV5-6 and TRBJ1-4, with 9 bases that match TRBD1. CDR3 size: 16 residues. CDR1 and CDR2 (germline): SGHDT, YYEEEE. Trimming cost V 2 bases and J 8 bases; bases outside gene matches: 10.

J is TRBJ1-6 and V is TRBV14; D perhaps matches TRBD1 (5 bases). Germline values: CDR1 SGHDN, CDR2 FVKESK. V lost 4 bases to trimming and J lost 9 bases, with 13 bases between them. The CDR3 totals 14 residues. This CDR3 is CASSPWDGGSPLHF. The DNA for the CDR3 is TGTGCCAGCAGCCCCTGGGACGGGGGTTCACCCCTCCACTTT.

The chain carries TRBV29-1 and TRBJ2-7, with 9 positions matching TRBD1. Per germline, CDR1 SQVTM and CDR2 ANQGSEA. The CDR3 loop spans 12 amino acids. The J segment lost 7 bases and the V segment lost 4 bases, leaving 5 bases of the junction unmatched. CDR3 sequence reads: CSVGTGAMEQYF. CDR3 DNA sequence: TGCAGCGTTGGGACAGGGGCTATGGAGCAGTACTTC.

The V call is TRBV11-2, the J call TRBJ2-1; D possibly corresponds to TRBD2 (6 bases). The V gene lost 1 base and the J gene lost 4 bases, with 11 bases spanning the gap. There are 15 residues in the CDR3. Germline CDR1 and CDR2: SGHAT and FQNNGV. The CDR3 bases are TGTGCCAGCAGCTTAGGACACGGGGGATACAATGAGCAGTTCTTC. It encodes CASSLGHGGYNEQFF.

The gene calls are TRBV5-6 and TRBJ1-1, with D maybe TRBD1 (6 bases). Germline CDR1 SGHDT, CDR2 YYEEEE. This CDR3 region has 15 residues. Trimming left V 1 base short and J 0 bases short, with 10 bases between. This chain's CDR3 is CASSLLTGLNTEAFF. CDR3 DNA sequence: TGTGCCAGCAGCTTGTTGACAGGATTGAACACTGAAGCTTTCTTT.

J is TRBJ1-1 and V is TRBV21-1. TRBV21-1 is a listed pseudogene. The CDR3 spans 16 residues. The CDR3 here is CASSAGRLGDGTEAFF. CDR3 bases: TGTGCCAGCAGTGCCGGGAGGCTGGGGGATGGCACTGAAGCTTTCTTT.

The rearrangement joins TRBV9 to TRBJ2-3, with D perhaps TRBD2 (7 bases). Trimming shortened V by 4 bases and J by 0 bases, and 15 bases separated the two germline ends. The CDR3 has 16 residues. Germline V gives CDR1 SGDLS, CDR2 YYNGEE. CDR3 loop: CASSRGRATSTDTQYF. The DNA for the CDR3 is TGTGCCAGCAGCAGGGGGAGGGCCACTAGCACAGATACGCAGTATTTT.

This chain connects TRBV4-1 to TRBJ1-6; 7 nucleotides align to TRBD1. V dropped 5 bases and J dropped 6; count of bases not matched to a gene: 10. The length of the CDR3 is 16 residues. Germline V lookup: CDR1 MGHRA, CDR2 YSYEKL. CDR3 sequence: CASSFSPGQFNSPLHF. The CDR3 region has the DNA TGCGCCAGCAGCTTCTCCCCGGGACAGTTTAATTCACCCCTCCACTTT.

The chain links TRBV6-5 to TRBJ1-2; 9 nucleotides agree with TRBD1. CDR3 length equals 15 residues. The germline V gene has CDR1 MNHEY and CDR2 SVGAGI. Trimming took 6 bases from V and 10 from J; bases not matched to a gene: 15. Written as DNA, the CDR3 is TGTGCCAGCAGGAAGGGGTTGGGACAGGGCATTAACTACACCTTC. Protein sequence: CASRKGLGQGINYTF.

The chain links TRBV24-1 to TRBJ1-1; TRBD1 aligns across 10 bases. CDR3 size: 15 residues. V dropped 4 bases and J dropped 8; count of bases not matched to a gene: 9. Germline V gene data show CDR1 as KGHDR and CDR2 as SFDVKD. The CDR3 DNA follows: TGTGCCACCAGTGACCCGACAGGGGGCATAGAGGAAGCTTTCTTT. Translating it yields CATSDPTGGIEEAFF.

The chain has TRBV6-5 and TRBJ2-5; D perhaps matches TRBD2 (5 bases). The CDR3 totals 15 residues. Trimming took off 6 bases at V and 4 bases at J, with 18 bases between the two ends. Germline CDR1 and CDR2: MNHEY and SVGAGI. For the CDR3, the DNA is TGTGCCAGCAGCCTTACCGAGGGAATGGGAGAGACCCAGTACTTC. It is translated as CASSLTEGMGETQYF.

This chain connects TRBV7-8 to TRBJ2-1; D may be TRBD2 (6 bases). The V and J ends lost 4 bases and 8 bases respectively, with 18 bases between them. Looked up from germline, CDR1 is SGHVS and CDR2 is FQNEAQ. The CDR3 runs 15 residues. CDR3 sequence (DNA): TGTGCCAGCAGCTCCCCGACTAGGTTTGTCGATGAGCAGTTCTTC. Residues: CASSSPTRFVDEQFF.

The genes are TRBV29-1 and TRBJ2-1, with D unclear. The CDR3 length is 12 residues. The germline gives CDR1 SQVTM, CDR2 ANQGSEA. V dropped 4 bases and J dropped 0 bases, with 4 bases sitting between them. Here the CDR3 DNA reads TGCAGCGTTGTAGCCTCCTACAATGAGCAGTTCTTC. Translating gives CSVVASYNEQFF.

The chain uses TRBV19 and TRBJ1-2; no clear D. The V gene lost 3 bases and the J gene lost 8 bases, with 16 bases spanning the gap. The CDR3 has 14 amino acids. The germline CDR1 and CDR2 sequences are LNHDA and SQIVND (reference sequence). Here the CDR3 reads CASSIVSSVGGYTF. In DNA, the CDR3 is TGTGCCAGTAGTATTGTGTCAAGCGTTGGGGGCTACACCTTC.